This is a list of T cell receptor beta chains from one sample in a study of cytomegalovirus exposure and HLA in healthy donors. Sequenced by immunoSEQ multiplex PCR; TCRdb stores in-frame clones only, minus some. The profile shows over 100,000 clones, roughly two thirds of them singletons. What was sequenced was PBMCs. These receptors came from a woman under 40 in good health and CMV-seronegative. Both conserved end residues are part of each CDR3.

TRBV15	TRBJ2-2	CATSGTVNTGELFF
TRBV12-5	TRBJ2-5	CASGYLTSGGETQYF
TRBV7-9	TRBJ2-7	CASSLGPAGESYEQYF
TRBV2	TRBJ1-2	CASSETDREYGYTF
TRBV5-6	TRBJ2-1	CASSFGQFYNEQFF
TRBV7-6	TRBJ2-1	CASSSSGLSYNEQFF
TRBV5-6	TRBJ1-2	CASSLGGGPRGSGYTF
TRBV10-2	-	CASSEAQRSYEQYF
TRBV27	TRBJ2-1	CASSLERPTYNEQFF
TRBV4-3	TRBJ1-4	CASSQEAASNEKLFF
TRBV27	TRBJ2-6	CASRQSGANVLTF
TRBV19	TRBJ1-5	CASSVRGGYQPQHF
TRBV11-3	TRBJ2-4	CASSLGDGRGIQYF
TRBV6-5	TRBJ2-7	CASSYSTGGFYEQYF
TRBV10-1	TRBJ1-5	CASSVVGGPQHF
TRBV21-1	TRBJ2-2	CASSIRTVPGAGELFF
TRBV29-1	TRBJ2-5	CSARDTPGETQYF
TRBV6-5	TRBJ1-6	CASSYNFGGNSPLHF
TRBV2	TRBJ2-5	CASKPGLAGPQETQYF
TRBV6-1	TRBJ2-7	CASSKSGQGAYEQYF
TRBV5-8	TRBJ2-7	CASSFQGNSYEQYF
TRBV4-3	TRBJ2-7	CASSQSTSGTYEQYF
TRBV18	TRBJ1-5	CASSPLPSGTGNQPQHF
TRBV27	TRBJ1-1	CASSLNGRNTEAFF
TRBV30	TRBJ2-4	CAWRGRPSGTGINIQYF
TRBV28	TRBJ1-3	CASRQSGYSGNTIYF
TRBV18	TRBJ1-1	CASSGVGQNTEAFF
TRBV2	TRBJ2-7	CASRPLGASGSYEQYF
TRBV7-6	TRBJ1-4	CASSLGRGGWLFF
TRBV4-2	TRBJ2-7	CASSQEGTSGPYEQYF
TRBV28	TRBJ1-2	CASRRSEGYGYTF
TRBV27	TRBJ2-2	CASSILGTGELFF
TRBV30	TRBJ1-1	CAWSVRDRGKMNTEAFF
TRBV25-1	TRBJ1-5	CASSEAVGDNQPQHF
TRBV15	TRBJ1-6	CATSREKGDLGSPLHF
TRBV9	TRBJ2-5	CASEADELGATQYF
TRBV30	TRBJ2-6	CAWNRQSGANVLTF
TRBV5-7	TRBJ1-5	CASSSNQGASNQPQHF
TRBV5-8	TRBJ2-2	CASSRQGLDTGELFF
TRBV15	TRBJ1-5	CATTRDSSNQPQHF
TRBV6-1	TRBJ1-5	CASRRGARGDQPQHF
TRBV6-1	TRBJ2-7	CGSRDLNSYEQYF
TRBV5-8	TRBJ2-7	CASSFGGYEQYF